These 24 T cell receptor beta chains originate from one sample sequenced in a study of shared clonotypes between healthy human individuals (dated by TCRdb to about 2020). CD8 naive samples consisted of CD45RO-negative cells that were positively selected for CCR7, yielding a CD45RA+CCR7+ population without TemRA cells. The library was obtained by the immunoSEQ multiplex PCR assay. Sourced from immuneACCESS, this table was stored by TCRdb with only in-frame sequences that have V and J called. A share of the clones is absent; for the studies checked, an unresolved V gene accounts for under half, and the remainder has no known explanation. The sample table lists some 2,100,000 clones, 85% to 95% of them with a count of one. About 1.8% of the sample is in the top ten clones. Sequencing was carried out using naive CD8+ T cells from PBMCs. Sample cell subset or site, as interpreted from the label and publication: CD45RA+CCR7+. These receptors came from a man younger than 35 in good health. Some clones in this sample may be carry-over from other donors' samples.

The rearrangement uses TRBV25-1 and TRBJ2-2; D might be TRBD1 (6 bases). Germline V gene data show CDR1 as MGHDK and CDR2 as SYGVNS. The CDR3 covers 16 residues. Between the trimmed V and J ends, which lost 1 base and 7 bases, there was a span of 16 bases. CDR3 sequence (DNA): TGTGCCAGCAGTGAATTAGGGGGAGAGGGGTTCGGGGAGCTGTTTTTT. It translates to CASSELGGEGFGELFF.

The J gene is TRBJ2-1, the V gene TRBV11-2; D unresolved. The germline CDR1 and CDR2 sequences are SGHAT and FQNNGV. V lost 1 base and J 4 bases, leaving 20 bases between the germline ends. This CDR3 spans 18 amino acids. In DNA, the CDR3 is TGTGCCAGCAGCTTAGCCCACCTGGCGTCGACGGTATACAATGAGCAGTTCTTC. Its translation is CASSLAHLASTVYNEQFF.

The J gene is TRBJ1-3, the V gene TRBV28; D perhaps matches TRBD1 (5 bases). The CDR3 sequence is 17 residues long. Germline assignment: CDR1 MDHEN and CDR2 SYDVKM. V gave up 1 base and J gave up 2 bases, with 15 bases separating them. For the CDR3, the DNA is TGTGCCAGCAGTTTATATGGCAGGGTATTAACTGGAAACACCATATATTTT. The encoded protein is CASSLYGRVLTGNTIYF.

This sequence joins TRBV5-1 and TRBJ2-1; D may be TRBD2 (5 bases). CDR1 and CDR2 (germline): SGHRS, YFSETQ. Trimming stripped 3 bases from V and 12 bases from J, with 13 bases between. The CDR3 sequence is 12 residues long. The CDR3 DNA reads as TGCGCCAGCAGCTACAACCGGGATAGGCAGTTCTTC. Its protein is CASSYNRDRQFF. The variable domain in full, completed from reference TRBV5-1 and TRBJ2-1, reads KAGVTQTPRYLIKTRGQQVTLSCSPISGHRSVSWYQQTPGQGLQFLFEYFSETQRNKGNFPGRFSGRQFSNSRSEMNVSTLELGDSALYLCASSYNRDRQFFGPGTRLTVL.

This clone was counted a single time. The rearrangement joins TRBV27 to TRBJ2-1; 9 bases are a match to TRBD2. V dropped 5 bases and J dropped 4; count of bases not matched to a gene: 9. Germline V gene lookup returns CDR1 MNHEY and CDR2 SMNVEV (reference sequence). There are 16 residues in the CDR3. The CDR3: CASSTPGLAGYNEQFF. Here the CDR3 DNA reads TGTGCCAGCAGTACCCCGGGACTAGCAGGGTACAATGAGCAGTTCTTC.

CDR3 residues: CSVDDRGRSAGYTF. CDR3 sequence (DNA): TGCAGCGTCGACGACAGGGGGCGTTCCGCTGGCTACACCTTC. The J gene is TRBJ1-2, the V gene TRBV29-1, with 10 bases that match TRBD1. The germline gives CDR1 SQVTM, CDR2 ANQGSEA. The ends lost 6 bases at V and 7 bases at J; junction bases unmatched: 11. The CDR3 has 14 amino acids. Full variable domain (missing parts from reference TRBV29-1 and TRBJ1-2): SAVISQKPSRDICQRGTSLTIQCQVDSQVTMMFWYRQQPGQSLTLIATANQGSEATYESGFVIDKFPISRPNLTFSTLTVSNMSPEDSSIYLCSVDDRGRSAGYTFGSGTRLTVV.

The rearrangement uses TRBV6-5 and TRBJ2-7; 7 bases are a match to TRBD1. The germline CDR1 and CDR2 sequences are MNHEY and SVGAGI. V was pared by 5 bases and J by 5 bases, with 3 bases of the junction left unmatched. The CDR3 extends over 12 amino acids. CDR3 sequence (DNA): TGTGCCAGCAGTACTCAGGGGGACGAGCAGTACTTC. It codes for CASSTQGDEQYF.

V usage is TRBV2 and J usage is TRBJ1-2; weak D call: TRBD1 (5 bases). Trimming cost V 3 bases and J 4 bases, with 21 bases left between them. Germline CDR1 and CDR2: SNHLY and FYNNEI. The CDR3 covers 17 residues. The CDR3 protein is CASSESLVRGHSYGYTF. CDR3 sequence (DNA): TGTGCCAGCAGTGAGTCCCTTGTAAGGGGCCATAGCTATGGCTACACCTTC.

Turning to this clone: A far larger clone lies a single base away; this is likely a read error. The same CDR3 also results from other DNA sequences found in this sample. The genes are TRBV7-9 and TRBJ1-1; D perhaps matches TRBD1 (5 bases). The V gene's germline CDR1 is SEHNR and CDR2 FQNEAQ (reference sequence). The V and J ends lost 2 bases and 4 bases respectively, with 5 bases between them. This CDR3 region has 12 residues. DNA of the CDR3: TGTGCCAGCAGCTTAAGGGGCACTGAAGCTTTCTTT. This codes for CASSLRGTEAFF. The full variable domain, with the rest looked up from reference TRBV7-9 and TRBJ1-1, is DTGVSQNPRHKITKRGQNVTFRCDPISEHNRLYWYRQTLGQGPEFLTYFQNEAQLEKSRLLSDRFSAERPKGSFSTLEIQRTEQGDSAMYLCASSLRGTEAFFGQGTRLTVV.

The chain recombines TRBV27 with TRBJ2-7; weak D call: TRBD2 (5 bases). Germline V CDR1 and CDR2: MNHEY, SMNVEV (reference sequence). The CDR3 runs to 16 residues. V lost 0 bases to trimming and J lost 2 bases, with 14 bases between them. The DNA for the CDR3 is TGTGCCAGCAGTTTATCCCTGGGGAGACTAACCTACGAGCAGTACTTC. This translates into CASSLSLGRLTYEQYF.

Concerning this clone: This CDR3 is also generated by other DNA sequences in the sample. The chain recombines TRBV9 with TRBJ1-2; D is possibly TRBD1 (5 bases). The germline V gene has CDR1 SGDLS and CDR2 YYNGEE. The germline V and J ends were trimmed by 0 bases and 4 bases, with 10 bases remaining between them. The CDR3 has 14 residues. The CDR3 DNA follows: TGTGCCAGCAGCGTAGCAGGTGGGGGCTATGGCTACACCTTC. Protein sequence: CASSVAGGGYGYTF.

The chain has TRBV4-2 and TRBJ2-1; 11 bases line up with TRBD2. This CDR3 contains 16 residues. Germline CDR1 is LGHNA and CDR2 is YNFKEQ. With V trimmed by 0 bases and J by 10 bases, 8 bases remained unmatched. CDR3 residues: CASSQEASGRIKEQFF. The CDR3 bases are TGTGCCAGCAGCCAAGAGGCTAGCGGGAGGATAAAAGAGCAGTTCTTC.

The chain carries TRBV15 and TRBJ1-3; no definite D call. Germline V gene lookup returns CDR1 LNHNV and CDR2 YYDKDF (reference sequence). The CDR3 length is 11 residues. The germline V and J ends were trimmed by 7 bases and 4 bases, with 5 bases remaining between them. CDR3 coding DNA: TGTGCCACCAAGGGAGGAAACACCATATATTTT. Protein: CATKGGNTIYF.

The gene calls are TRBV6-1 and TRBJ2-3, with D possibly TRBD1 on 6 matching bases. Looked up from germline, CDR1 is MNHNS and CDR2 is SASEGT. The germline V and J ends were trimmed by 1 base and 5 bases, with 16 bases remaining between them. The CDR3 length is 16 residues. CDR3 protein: CASSEGVRGNKDTQYF. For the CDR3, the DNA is TGTGCCAGCAGTGAAGGTGTCAGGGGAAATAAAGATACGCAGTATTTT.

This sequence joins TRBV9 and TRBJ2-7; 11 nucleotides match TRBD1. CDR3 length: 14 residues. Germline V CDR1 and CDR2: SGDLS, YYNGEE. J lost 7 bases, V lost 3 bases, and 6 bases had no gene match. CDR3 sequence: CASSGTGGSGEQYF. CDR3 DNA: TGTGCCAGCAGCGGGACAGGGGGCTCCGGGGAGCAGTACTTC.

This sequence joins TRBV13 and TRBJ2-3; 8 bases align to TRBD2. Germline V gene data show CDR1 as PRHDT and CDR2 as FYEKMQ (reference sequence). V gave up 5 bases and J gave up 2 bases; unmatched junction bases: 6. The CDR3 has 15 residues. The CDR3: CASSPSGRNTDTQYF. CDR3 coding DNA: TGTGCCAGCAGCCCGAGCGGGAGAAACACAGATACGCAGTATTTT.

DNA of the CDR3: TGTGCCAGCAGCTTAGTATCAGCGTGGGGACAGATACATGAAAAACTGTTTTTT. Translation: CASSLVSAWGQIHEKLFF. The rearrangement links TRBV7-9 to TRBJ1-4, with TRBD1 identical over 7 bases. The CDR3 has 18 amino acids. Germline CDR1 SEHNR, CDR2 FQNEAQ (reference sequence). Trimming cost V 1 base and J 6 bases; bases outside gene matches: 14.

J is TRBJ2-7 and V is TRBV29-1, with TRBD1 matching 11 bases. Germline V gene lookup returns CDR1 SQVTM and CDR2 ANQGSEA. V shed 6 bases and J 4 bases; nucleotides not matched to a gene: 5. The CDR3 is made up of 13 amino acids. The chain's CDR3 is CSVTGTGGYEQYF. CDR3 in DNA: TGCAGCGTAACCGGGACAGGGGGTTACGAGCAGTACTTC.

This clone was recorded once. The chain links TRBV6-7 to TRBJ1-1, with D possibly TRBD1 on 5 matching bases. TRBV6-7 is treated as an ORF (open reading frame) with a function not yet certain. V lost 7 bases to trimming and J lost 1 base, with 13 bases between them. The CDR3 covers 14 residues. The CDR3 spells CASTQGHPNTEAFF. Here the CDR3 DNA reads TGTGCCAGCACTCAAGGACACCCGAACACTGAAGCTTTCTTT.

CDR3 DNA: TGTGCCAGCAGTACCGACAGAAATGAAAAACTGTTTTTT. Encoded protein: CASSTDRNEKLFF. The V call is TRBV27, the J call TRBJ1-4, with D perhaps matching TRBD1 (5 bases). V gave up 5 bases and J gave up 5 bases, with 9 bases separating them. Looked up from germline, CDR1 is MNHEY and CDR2 is SMNVEV (reference sequence). The CDR3 totals 13 residues.

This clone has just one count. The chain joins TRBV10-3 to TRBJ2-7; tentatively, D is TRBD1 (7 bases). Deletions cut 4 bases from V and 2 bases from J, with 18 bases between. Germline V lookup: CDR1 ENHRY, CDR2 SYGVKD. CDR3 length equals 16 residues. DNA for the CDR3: TGTGCCATCAGTGCCGGGGGCACAGGGGCTACCTACGAGCAGTACTTC. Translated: CAISAGGTGATYEQYF.

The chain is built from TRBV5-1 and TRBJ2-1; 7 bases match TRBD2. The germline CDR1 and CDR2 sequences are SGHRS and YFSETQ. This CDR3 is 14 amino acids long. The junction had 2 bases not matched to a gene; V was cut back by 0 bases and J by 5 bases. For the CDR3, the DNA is TGCGCCAGCAGCTTGGGAGCGGGAAACAATGAGCAGTTCTTC. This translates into CASSLGAGNNEQFF.

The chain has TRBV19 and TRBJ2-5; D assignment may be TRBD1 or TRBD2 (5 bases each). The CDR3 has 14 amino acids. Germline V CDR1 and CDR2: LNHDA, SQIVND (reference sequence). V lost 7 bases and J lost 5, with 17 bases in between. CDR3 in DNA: TGTGCCAGTATTCCGGGACCATCAAGGGAGACCCAGTACTTC. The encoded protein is CASIPGPSRETQYF.

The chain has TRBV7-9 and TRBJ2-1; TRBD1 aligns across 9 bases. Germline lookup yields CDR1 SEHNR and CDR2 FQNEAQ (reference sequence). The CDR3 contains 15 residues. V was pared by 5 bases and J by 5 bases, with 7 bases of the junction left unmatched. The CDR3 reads CASSQIRDRDNEQFF. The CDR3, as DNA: TGTGCCAGCAGCCAAATCCGGGACAGGGACAATGAGCAGTTCTTC.